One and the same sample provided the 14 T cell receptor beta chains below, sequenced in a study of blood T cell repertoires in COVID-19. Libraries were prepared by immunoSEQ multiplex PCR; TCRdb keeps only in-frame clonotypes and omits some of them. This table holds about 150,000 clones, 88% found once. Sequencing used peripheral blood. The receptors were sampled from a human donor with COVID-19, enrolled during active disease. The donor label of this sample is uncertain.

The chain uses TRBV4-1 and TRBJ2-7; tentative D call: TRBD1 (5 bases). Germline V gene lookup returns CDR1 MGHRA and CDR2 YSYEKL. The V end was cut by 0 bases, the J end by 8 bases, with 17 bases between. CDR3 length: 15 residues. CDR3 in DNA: TGCGCCAGCAGCCAAGATTCTAGGACCACAGGCCAGCAGTACTTC. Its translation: CASSQDSRTTGQQYF.

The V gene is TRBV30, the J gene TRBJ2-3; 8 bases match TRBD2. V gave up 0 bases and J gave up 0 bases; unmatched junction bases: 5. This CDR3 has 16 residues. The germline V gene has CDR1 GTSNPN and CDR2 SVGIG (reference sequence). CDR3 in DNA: TGTGCCTGGAGTGTCGGAATAGCGGGAAGCACAGATACGCAGTATTTT. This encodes CAWSVGIAGSTDTQYF.

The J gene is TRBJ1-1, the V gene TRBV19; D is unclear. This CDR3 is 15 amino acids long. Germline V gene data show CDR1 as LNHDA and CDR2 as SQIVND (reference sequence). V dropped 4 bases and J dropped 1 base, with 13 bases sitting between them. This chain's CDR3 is CASSSIETGNTEAFF. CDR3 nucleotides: TGTGCCAGTAGTAGTATAGAAACGGGGAACACTGAAGCTTTCTTT.

CDR3 region: CASLPTGGGFTEAFF. CDR3 DNA sequence: TGCGCCAGCCTCCCGACAGGGGGAGGGTTCACTGAAGCTTTCTTT. The chain uses TRBV5-1 and TRBJ1-1, with 9 bases lining up with TRBD1. Trimming cost V 7 bases and J 4 bases; bases outside gene matches: 11. Germline CDR1 and CDR2: SGHRS and YFSETQ. This CDR3 is 15 amino acids long.

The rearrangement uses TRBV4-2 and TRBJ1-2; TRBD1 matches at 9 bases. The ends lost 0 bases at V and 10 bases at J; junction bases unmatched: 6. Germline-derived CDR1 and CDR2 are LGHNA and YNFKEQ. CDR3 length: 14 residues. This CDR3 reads CASSQDRTGVFYTF. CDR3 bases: TGTGCCAGCAGCCAAGATCGGACAGGGGTTTTCTACACCTTC.

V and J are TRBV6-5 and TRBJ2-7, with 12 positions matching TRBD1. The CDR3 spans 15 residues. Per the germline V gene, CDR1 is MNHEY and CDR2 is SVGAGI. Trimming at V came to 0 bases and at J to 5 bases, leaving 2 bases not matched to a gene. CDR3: CASSYSGQGADEQYF. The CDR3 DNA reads TGTGCCAGCAGTTACTCGGGACAGGGGGCTGACGAGCAGTACTTC.

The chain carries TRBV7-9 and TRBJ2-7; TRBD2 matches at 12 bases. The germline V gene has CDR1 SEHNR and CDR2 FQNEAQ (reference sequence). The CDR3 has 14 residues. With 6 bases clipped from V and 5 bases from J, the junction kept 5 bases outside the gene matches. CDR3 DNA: TGTGCCAGCAGGAGACTAGCGGGAGATGACGAGCAGTACTTC. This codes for CASRRLAGDDEQYF.

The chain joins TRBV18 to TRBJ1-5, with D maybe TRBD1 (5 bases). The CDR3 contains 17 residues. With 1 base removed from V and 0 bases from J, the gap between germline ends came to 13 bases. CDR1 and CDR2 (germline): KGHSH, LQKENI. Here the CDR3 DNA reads TGTGCCAGCTCACCACGTGGGGGGGATTATAGCAATCAGCCCCAGCATTTT. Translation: CASSPRGGDYSNQPQHF.

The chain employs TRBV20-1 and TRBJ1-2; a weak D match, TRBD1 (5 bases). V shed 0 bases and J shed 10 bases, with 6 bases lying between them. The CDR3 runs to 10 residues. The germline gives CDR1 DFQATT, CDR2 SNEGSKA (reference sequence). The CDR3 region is CSAREGVYTF. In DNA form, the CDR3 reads TGCAGTGCTAGAGAAGGGGTCTACACCTTC.

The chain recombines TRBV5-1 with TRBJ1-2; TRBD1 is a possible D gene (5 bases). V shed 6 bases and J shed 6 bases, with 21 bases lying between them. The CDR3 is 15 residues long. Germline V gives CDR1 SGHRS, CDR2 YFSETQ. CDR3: CASTPHGAGRDGYTF. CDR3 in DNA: TGCGCCAGCACTCCCCATGGGGCAGGGCGCGATGGCTACACCTTC. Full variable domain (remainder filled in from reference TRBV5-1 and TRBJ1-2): KAGVTQTPRYLIKTRGQQVTLSCSPISGHRSVSWYQQTPGQGLQFLFEYFSETQRNKGNFPGRFSGRQFSNSRSEMNVSTLELGDSALYLCASTPHGAGRDGYTFGSGTRLTVV.

The CDR3 here is CASSDRGLNTEAFF. CDR3 nucleotide sequence: TGTGCCAGCAGCGACAGAGGACTGAACACTGAAGCTTTCTTT. The rearrangement uses TRBV5-6 and TRBJ1-1; the D gene is possibly TRBD1 (5 bases). CDR3 length: 14 amino acids. The V end lost 4 bases, the J end lost 0 bases, and 10 bases lay between the germline ends. Germline values: CDR1 SGHDT, CDR2 YYEEEE.

The CDR3 loop reads CASSYVRRTEAFF. The CDR3 DNA sequence: TGTGCCAGCAGTTACGTCCGGAGGACTGAAGCTTTCTTT. The rearrangement joins TRBV6-5 to TRBJ1-1; D remains unclear. Trimming pared 2 bases from V and 5 bases from J, leaving 9 bases between. The CDR3 is 13 amino acids. The germline gives CDR1 MNHEY, CDR2 SVGAGI.

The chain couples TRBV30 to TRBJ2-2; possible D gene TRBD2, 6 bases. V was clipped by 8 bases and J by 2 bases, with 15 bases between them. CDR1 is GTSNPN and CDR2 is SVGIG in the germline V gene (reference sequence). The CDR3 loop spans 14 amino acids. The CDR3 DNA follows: TGTGCCGCATCCTCGGGACTTAACACCGGGGAGCTGTTTTTT. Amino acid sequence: CAASSGLNTGELFF.

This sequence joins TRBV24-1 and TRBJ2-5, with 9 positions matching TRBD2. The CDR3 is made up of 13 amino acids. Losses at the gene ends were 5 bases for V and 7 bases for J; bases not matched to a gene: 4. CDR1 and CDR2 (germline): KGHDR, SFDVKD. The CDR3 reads CATSAAGGSTQYF. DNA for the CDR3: TGTGCCACCAGTGCGGCGGGGGGGTCGACCCAGTACTTC.